The T cell receptor (beta chain) under discussion was sequenced for a study of blood T cells in healthy people across ages. This clonotype has only one observation. Antigen unknown. It was with a sample-barcoded 5' primer and a J-beta primer mix that a second PCR of roughly 6 to 12 cycles was run. TCRdb recomputed calls from the 5' RACE reads with MiXCR, one row per CDR3 protein. The sample carries 450,000 to 600,000 distinct CDR3 sequences, roughly a quarter recorded once. The CDR3 runs to 13 residues. Germline V gene data show CDR1 as DFQATT and CDR2 as SNEGSKA (reference sequence). Sample donors were healthy Caucasian individuals that came from Russia, aged roughly 6 to 95. Study findings and constraints: Naive T cell percentage by flow cytometry tracked strongly with beta diversity. Unsorted PBMCs prevented conclusive naive versus antigen-experienced comparison.

These same data were also listed under a study on T cells of mothers and their children. Turning to that study: For the second PCR, the M1S primer put in sample barcodes and 2-4 random nucleotides.

This receptor was taken from a boy between 2 and 10 years old in good health. This chain joins TRBV20-1 and TRBJ2-1, with 8 bases lining up with TRBD1. The DNA end favors TRBJ2-7, so the J call may be wrong. The sequencing input was blood. The CDR3 coding sequence is TGCAGTACCCGGGACAGGATGACCTACGAGCAGTACTTC. It translates to CSTRDRMTYEQYF.